The clone carrying this T cell receptor (beta chain) was counted a single time. What it recognizes is unknown. V gave up 3 bases and J gave up 3 bases, with 9 bases separating them. This CDR3 has 13 residues. In germline, CDR1 is MNHEY, CDR2 SVGAGI. The data are from a study of beta chain features in type 1 diabetes. The sequenced template was cDNA made from the entire isolated RNA. Method: immunoSEQ multiplex PCR; TCRdb's copy keeps in-frame clones and lacks some. The data show roughly 370,000 clones, approximately 13% seen once. Points from the study as a whole: Shortening of TCRB CDR3s, moderate but significant, appeared in all four CD4+ subsets of Type 1 diabetes patients.

J is TRBJ2-7 and V is TRBV6-5, with unresolved D. The sequencing sample was made of naive CD4+ T cells from blood. This clonotype originated in a man aged 25 to 40 in good health. DNA of the CDR3: TGTGCCAGCAGTTATATGGGTCGCTACGAGCAGTACTTC. Encoded protein: CASSYMGRYEQYF.